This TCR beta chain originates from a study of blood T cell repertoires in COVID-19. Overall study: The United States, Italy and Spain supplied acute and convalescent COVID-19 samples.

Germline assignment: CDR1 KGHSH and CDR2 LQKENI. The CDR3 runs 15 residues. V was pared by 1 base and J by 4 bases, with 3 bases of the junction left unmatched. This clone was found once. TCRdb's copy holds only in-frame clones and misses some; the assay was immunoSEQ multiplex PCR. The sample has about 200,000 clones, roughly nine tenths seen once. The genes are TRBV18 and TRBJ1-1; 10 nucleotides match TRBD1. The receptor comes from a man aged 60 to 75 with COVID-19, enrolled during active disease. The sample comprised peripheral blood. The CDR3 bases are TGTGCCAGCTCACCACAGGGACAGGGGAGCACTGAAGCTTTCTTT. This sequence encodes CASSPQGQGSTEAFF.